The 18 T cell receptor beta chains listed next were all sequenced from one sample in a study of T-cell reconstitution after alpha-beta-depleted transplantation in children. The library targeted TCRbeta and was prepared with unique molecular identifiers. TCRdb used MiXCR to reprocess the PCR reads, holding one entry per CDR3 protein. This table holds approximately 500,000 distinct CDR3 sequences, about 10% found once. Sequenced material: PBMCs, taken before TCRalphabeta/CD19-depleted stem cell transplant. These TCRs come from a child under 10 years old with inherited bone marrow failure, due to receive a stem cell transplant.

This clonotype was seen ten or more times. This chain joins TRBV20-1 and TRBJ2-1; 9 bases line up with TRBD2. The CDR3 extends over 15 amino acids. Germline-derived CDR1 and CDR2 are DFQATT and SNEGSKA (reference sequence). The V and J ends lost 0 bases and 2 bases, in that order; junction bases with no gene match: 2. CDR3 sequence (DNA): TGCAGTGCTAGAGATTGGACTAGCGCCTACAATGAGCAGTTCTTC. This sequence encodes CSARDWTSAYNEQFF.

This clonotype was detected many times. The V gene is TRBV24-1, the J gene TRBJ2-1; 7 nucleotides agree with TRBD2. J was trimmed by 3 bases and V by 9 bases; bases with no gene match: 7. The CDR3 covers 14 residues. Germline V gene sequence: CDR1 KGHDR, CDR2 SFDVKD. The chain's CDR3 is CATGSGIGYNEQFF. Written as DNA, the CDR3 is TGTGCCACCGGGAGCGGGATTGGCTACAATGAGCAGTTCTTC.

This clonotype was detected many times. J is TRBJ2-1 and V is TRBV11-2; weak D call: TRBD2 (5 bases). Per germline, CDR1 SGHAT and CDR2 FQNNGV. V lost 4 bases and J 0 bases, leaving 16 bases between the germline ends. The CDR3 consists of 17 residues. The CDR3 DNA follows: TGTGCCAGCAGCTGGGGTCCCGGGATAAGCTCCTACAATGAGCAGTTCTTC. This codes for CASSWGPGISSYNEQFF.

This clonotype was recorded many times. This chain uses TRBV5-1 with TRBJ1-1, with D possibly matching TRBD1 (6 bases). Deletions cut 0 bases from V and 1 base from J, with 16 bases between. The germline gives CDR1 SGHRS, CDR2 YFSETQ. The CDR3 extends over 17 amino acids. The CDR3 coding sequence is TGCGCCAGCAGCTTGGCCAAGGACAGACCCCCGAACACTGAAGCTTTCTTT. Protein product: CASSLAKDRPPNTEAFF.

Ten or more counts support this clonotype. The genes are TRBV29-1 and TRBJ2-6; D call uncertain. V was trimmed by 7 bases and J by 3 bases, leaving 10 bases between them. From germline, CDR1 is SQVTM and CDR2 ANQGSEA. This CDR3 has 13 amino acids. The CDR3 region has the DNA TGCAGCGCACAAGTCCTTGGGGCCAACGTCCTGACTTTC. It specifies CSAQVLGANVLTF.

This clonotype was recorded at least ten times. This chain uses TRBV4-3 with TRBJ2-2; no reliable D call. Germline-derived CDR1 and CDR2 are LGHNA and YSLEER. The CDR3 runs 15 residues. Trimming took off 2 bases at V and 0 bases at J, with 7 bases between the two ends. CDR3 residues: CASSQQLPNTGELFF. The CDR3 nucleotides are TGCGCCAGCAGCCAACAACTGCCGAACACCGGGGAGCTGTTTTTT.

A few counts support this clonotype. V usage is TRBV19 and J usage is TRBJ2-3; tentative D call: TRBD2 (6 bases). The CDR3 loop spans 15 amino acids. V lost 4 bases and J 1 base, leaving 12 bases between the germline ends. In germline, CDR1 is LNHDA, CDR2 SQIVND (reference sequence). The CDR3 spells CASSSRGLGTDTQYF. The CDR3, as DNA: TGTGCCAGTAGTAGTCGGGGACTCGGCACAGATACGCAGTATTTT.

This clonotype was counted at least ten times. The chain joins TRBV27 to TRBJ2-1; TRBD2 might be the D (6 bases). Trimming shortened V by 5 bases and J by 8 bases, and 22 bases separated the two germline ends. In germline, CDR1 is MNHEY, CDR2 SMNVEV (reference sequence). The length of the CDR3 is 16 residues. Here the CDR3 DNA reads TGTGCCAGCAGTCCTACCCGGGACGGAGTAGCGGATGAGCAGTTCTTC. It is translated as CASSPTRDGVADEQFF.

V and J are TRBV5-6 and TRBJ2-7; D unresolved. CDR1 SGHDT and CDR2 YYEEEE come from the germline V gene. CDR3 size: 13 residues. The V gene lost 6 bases and the J gene lost 3 bases, with 13 bases spanning the gap. The CDR3 DNA is TGTGCCAGCACCCTGCGGCAGTTCTACGAGCAGTACTTC. Translation gives CASTLRQFYEQYF.

This clonotype showed up many times. The gene calls are TRBV6-2 or TRBV6-3 and TRBJ2-2, with 10 bases identical to TRBD2. Germline trimming cut 8 bases from V and 4 bases from J; bases unmatched to any gene: 7. The germline V gene encodes CDR1 MNHEY and CDR2 SVGEGT. The CDR3 is 15 residues long. The CDR3 DNA reads TGTGCCAGCTTGGGGGGACTAGCGTTCACCGGGGAGCTGTTTTTT. This encodes CASLGGLAFTGELFF.

This clonotype was detected ten times or more. The rearrangement links TRBV5-1 to TRBJ2-7, with 7 bases identical to TRBD2. CDR1 is SGHRS and CDR2 is YFSETQ in the germline V gene. CDR3 length equals 16 residues. V shed 0 bases, J shed 6 bases, and the junction held 12 bases outside the gene matches. CDR3 nucleotide sequence: TGCGCCAGCAGCTTGGCCCCTAGCGGCCCTGGGGGCGAGCAGTACTTC. It is translated as CASSLAPSGPGGEQYF. Looking up the rest from reference TRBV5-1 and TRBJ2-7 gives the full variable domain: KAGVTQTPRYLIKTRGQQVTLSCSPISGHRSVSWYQQTPGQGLQFLFEYFSETQRNKGNFPGRFSGRQFSNSRSEMNVSTLELGDSALYLCASSLAPSGPGGEQYFGPGTRLTVT.

This clonotype was detected many times. The rearrangement joins TRBV5-1 to TRBJ2-2; 9 bases match TRBD1. V shed 3 bases, J shed 6 bases, and the junction held 9 bases outside the gene matches. Germline CDR1 is SGHRS and CDR2 is YFSETQ. The CDR3 covers 16 residues. CDR3 sequence reads: CASSSRDRDLAGELFF. As DNA, the CDR3 is TGCGCCAGCAGCTCGAGGGACAGGGATCTCGCCGGGGAGCTGTTTTTT.

This clonotype was seen ten or more times. The chain joins TRBV28 to TRBJ1-1, with TRBD1 matching over 11 bases. This CDR3 has 18 residues. Germline CDR1 and CDR2: MDHEN and SYDVKM. V lost 1 base to trimming and J lost 5 bases; unmatched junction nucleotides: 12. CDR3: CASSLYGVGQGVRTEAFF. DNA for the CDR3: TGTGCCAGCAGTTTATATGGGGTGGGACAGGGGGTTCGGACTGAAGCTTTCTTT.

The chain has TRBV12-3 or TRBV12-4 and TRBJ2-1; 7 bases align to TRBD2. V was clipped by 0 bases and J by 4 bases; unmatched bases: 15. This CDR3 region has 19 residues. The CDR3 loop is CASSLAPGAGRVGYNEQFF. The DNA for the CDR3 is TGTGCCAGCAGTTTAGCCCCAGGCGCAGGGAGGGTTGGGTACAATGAGCAGTTCTTC.

The V and J genes are TRBV30 and TRBJ1-4; D is unresolved. V lost 2 bases, J lost 1 base, and 11 bases lay in between. The CDR3 extends over 15 amino acids. Germline lookup yields CDR1 GTSNPN and CDR2 SVGIG (reference sequence). CDR3 amino acids: CAWSNPSLTNEKLFF. CDR3 in DNA: TGTGCCTGGAGTAACCCCTCCTTAACTAATGAAAAACTGTTTTTT.

This clonotype was seen many times. The rearrangement joins TRBV11-2 to TRBJ1-1, with D tentatively TRBD1 (5 bases). The V end was cut by 5 bases, the J end by 1 base, with 11 bases between. Germline loops: CDR1 SGHAT, CDR2 FQNNGV. This CDR3 is built from 14 residues. Here the CDR3 DNA reads TGTGCCAGCAGCCGCCGCCAGGGGAACACTGAAGCTTTCTTT. As protein: CASSRRQGNTEAFF.

This clonotype was seen repeatedly, ten times or more. The CDR3: CASSLGTHNEQFF. Written as DNA, the CDR3 is TGTGCCAGCAGCCTTGGGACCCACAATGAGCAGTTCTTC. The chain uses TRBV7-2 and TRBJ2-1; D is possibly TRBD1 or TRBD2 (5 bases each). This CDR3 has 13 residues. CDR1 is SGHTA and CDR2 is FQGNSA in the germline V gene. V lost 5 bases and J lost 5, with 10 bases in between.

This clonotype was counted at least ten times. The V gene is TRBV29-1, the J gene TRBJ2-5; the match to TRBD1 covers 8 bases. Losses at the gene ends were 6 bases for V and 6 bases for J; bases not matched to a gene: 12. CDR1 and CDR2 (germline): SQVTM, ANQGSEA. This CDR3 contains 14 residues. CDR3 amino acids: CSVSRLTGAKTQYF. CDR3 coding DNA: TGCAGCGTGTCGAGGCTGACAGGGGCGAAGACCCAGTACTTC. Full variable domain (rest looked up from reference TRBV29-1 and TRBJ2-5): SAVISQKPSRDICQRGTSLTIQCQVDSQVTMMFWYRQQPGQSLTLIATANQGSEATYESGFVIDKFPISRPNLTFSTLTVSNMSPEDSSIYLCSVSRLTGAKTQYFGPGTRLLVL.